One sample yielded the 32 T cell receptor beta chains listed below, sequenced in a study of cytomegalovirus exposure and HLA in healthy donors. Using immunoSEQ multiplex PCR, the repertoire was profiled, and TCRdb retains in-frame clones only, with some absent. The sample yields some 150,000 clones, roughly 90% seen once. Material: PBMCs. Receptors originate from a man between 18 and 35 years old in good health and CMV-seropositive.

The chain is built from TRBV7-2 and TRBJ2-3; TRBD2 agrees at 7 bases. The CDR3 sequence is 15 residues long. From germline, CDR1 is SGHTA and CDR2 FQGNSA. Trimming cost V 5 bases and J 2 bases; bases outside gene matches: 7. CDR3: CASSPREVHTDTQYF. The CDR3 DNA is TGTGCCAGCAGCCCCCGGGAGGTACACACAGATACGCAGTATTTT.

V gene TRBV9 combines with J gene TRBJ2-7; the D gene is possibly TRBD1 (6 bases). CDR1 and CDR2 from the germline V gene are SGDLS and YYNGEE. CDR3 length equals 15 residues. The germline V and J ends were trimmed by 2 bases and 2 bases, with 14 bases remaining between them. The CDR3 sequence is CASSVGLGAAYEQYF. The CDR3 DNA is TGTGCCAGCAGCGTGGGGTTGGGGGCTGCCTACGAGCAGTACTTC.

The chain combines TRBV19 with TRBJ2-4, with TRBD2 matching 10 bases. Looked up from germline, CDR1 is LNHDA and CDR2 is SQIVND (reference sequence). The CDR3 totals 13 residues. Unmatched junction bases numbered 1, after V lost 5 bases and J lost 6 bases. CDR3 region: CASSEREGNIQYF. The CDR3 DNA sequence: TGTGCCAGTAGTGAGCGGGAGGGAAACATTCAGTACTTC. The full variable domain, its missing parts supplied by reference TRBV19 and TRBJ2-4, is DGGITQSPKYLFRKEGQNVTLSCEQNLNHDAMYWYRQDPGQGLRLIYYSQIVNDFQKGDIAEGYSVSREKKESFPLTVTSAQKNPTAFYLCASSEREGNIQYFGAGTRLSVL.

V is TRBV9 and J is TRBJ1-5, with D hard to call. This CDR3 is built from 13 residues. Germline values: CDR1 SGDLS, CDR2 YYNGEE. With 0 bases removed from V and 3 bases from J, the gap between germline ends came to 4 bases. The CDR3 region has the DNA TGTGCCAGCAGCGTAGGAGACAATCAGCCCCAGCATTTT. Its protein product is CASSVGDNQPQHF.

The chain links TRBV27 to TRBJ2-4; the match to TRBD1 covers 7 bases. CDR1 and CDR2 (germline): MNHEY, SMNVEV (reference sequence). The V segment lost 7 bases and the J segment 1 base; nucleotides outside the gene matches: 4. This CDR3 region has 14 residues. In DNA form, the CDR3 reads TGTGCCAGCAAGGGGGCGATTGCCAAAAACATTCAGTACTTC. Residues: CASKGAIAKNIQYF.

The chain carries TRBV19 and TRBJ1-1, with a weak D call TRBD1 (5 bases). The germline V and J ends were trimmed by 3 bases and 6 bases, with 11 bases remaining between them. Germline V gene sequence: CDR1 LNHDA, CDR2 SQIVND (reference sequence). This CDR3 is 13 amino acids long. CDR3 region: CASSIGAGPEAFF. The CDR3 DNA reads as TGTGCCAGTAGTATTGGGGCAGGGCCTGAAGCTTTCTTT. The entire variable domain, with the rest obtained from reference TRBV19 and TRBJ1-1, is as follows: DGGITQSPKYLFRKEGQNVTLSCEQNLNHDAMYWYRQDPGQGLRLIYYSQIVNDFQKGDIAEGYSVSREKKESFPLTVTSAQKNPTAFYLCASSIGAGPEAFFGQGTRLTVV.

The chain employs TRBV19 and TRBJ1-1; 7 bases agree with TRBD1. Unmatched junction bases numbered 8, after V lost 3 bases and J lost 4 bases. Germline V gives CDR1 LNHDA, CDR2 SQIVND (reference sequence). The CDR3 covers 15 residues. CDR3: CASSMGQGVRTEAFF. The DNA for the CDR3 is TGTGCCAGTAGTATGGGGCAGGGGGTTCGCACTGAAGCTTTCTTT.

CDR3 nucleotides: TGTGCCAGCAGTGGGAGGCAGCAAGAGACCCAGTACTTC. Translated, it gives CASSGRQQETQYF. The V and J genes are TRBV6-7 and TRBJ2-5, with D possibly TRBD2 on 6 matching bases. TRBV6-7 is assigned to the ORF class and has an uncertain function. Trimming pared 5 bases from V and 2 bases from J, leaving 9 bases between. The CDR3 extends over 13 amino acids.

The J gene is TRBJ1-4, the V gene TRBV7-2; D unclear. CDR3 length: 12 residues. Trimming stripped 6 bases from V and 11 bases from J, with 13 bases between. Germline loops: CDR1 SGHTA, CDR2 FQGNSA. The CDR3 sequence: CASSSLGVKLFF. CDR3 nucleotide sequence: TGTGCCAGCAGTTCCCTCGGGGTTAAACTGTTTTTT.

This clone occurred a few times. The rearrangement links TRBV30 to TRBJ2-7; no clear D gene. This CDR3 has 13 amino acids. Trimming left V 5 bases short and J 2 bases short, with 13 bases between. CDR1 GTSNPN and CDR2 SVGIG come from the germline V gene (reference sequence). CDR3 residues: CAWALSVTYEQYF. CDR3 in DNA: TGTGCCTGGGCCCTGTCGGTCACCTACGAGCAGTACTTC.

The rearrangement joins TRBV2 to TRBJ1-1; the D gene is possibly TRBD1 (6 bases). Deletions cut 6 bases from V and 3 bases from J, with 20 bases between. The CDR3 consists of 16 residues. Germline V CDR1 and CDR2: SNHLY, FYNNEI. The CDR3 DNA reads as TGTGCCAGCAGCTTTGTGGGGGCCTCTCGGGACACTGAAGCTTTCTTT. This translates into CASSFVGASRDTEAFF.

J is TRBJ2-5 and V is TRBV27; TRBD1 might be the D (6 bases). CDR3 size: 13 residues. The germline V gene encodes CDR1 MNHEY and CDR2 SMNVEV (reference sequence). Trimming took 3 bases from V and 4 from J, leaving 9 bases between them. CDR3 loop: CASSFLGGETQYF. CDR3 nucleotides: TGTGCCAGCAGTTTTCTAGGGGGAGAGACCCAGTACTTC.

The J gene is TRBJ2-2, the V gene TRBV5-1; possible D gene TRBD1, 5 bases. Per the germline V gene, CDR1 is SGHRS and CDR2 is YFSETQ. The CDR3 covers 17 residues. The ends were cut back, 1 base at V and 2 bases at J, with 15 bases in the middle. CDR3 loop: CASSLRGLRANTGELFF. CDR3 in DNA: TGCGCCAGCAGCTTGAGGGGCCTTAGGGCCAACACCGGGGAGCTGTTTTTT.

This rearrangement joins TRBV9 to TRBJ2-7; D is possibly TRBD2 (5 bases). The CDR3 is made up of 13 amino acids. CDR1 is SGDLS and CDR2 is YYNGEE in the germline V gene. V was clipped by 0 bases and J by 2 bases, with 6 bases between them. The CDR3 bases are TGTGCCAGCAGCGTAGCCGGGACCTACGAGCAGTACTTC. The encoded protein is CASSVAGTYEQYF.

The chain uses TRBV7-9 and TRBJ2-2, with 9 bases that match TRBD2. The V gene's germline CDR1 is SEHNR and CDR2 FQNEAQ (reference sequence). The CDR3 is 16 amino acids. Germline trimming cut 2 bases from V and 4 bases from J; bases unmatched to any gene: 5. In nucleotides, the CDR3 is TGTGCCAGCAGCTTACTTCAGCGGGGGGTCACCGGGGAGCTGTTTTTT. It yields the protein CASSLLQRGVTGELFF. The entire variable domain, with the rest obtained from reference TRBV7-9 and TRBJ2-2, is as follows: DTGVSQNPRHKITKRGQNVTFRCDPISEHNRLYWYRQTLGQGPEFLTYFQNEAQLEKSRLLSDRFSAERPKGSFSTLEIQRTEQGDSAMYLCASSLLQRGVTGELFFGEGSRLTVL.

This chain connects TRBV7-3 to TRBJ2-3; 13 nucleotides line up with TRBD2. The ends lost 1 base at V and 7 bases at J; junction bases unmatched: 5. The germline V gene encodes CDR1 SGHTA and CDR2 FQGTGA. The CDR3 sequence is 16 residues long. CDR3 residues: CASSLSRLAGGNTQYF. The DNA for the CDR3 is TGTGCCAGCAGCTTAAGCCGACTAGCGGGAGGTAATACGCAGTATTTT.

This chain links TRBV27 with TRBJ2-7, with 7 nucleotides matching TRBD1. CDR1 and CDR2 (germline): MNHEY, SMNVEV (reference sequence). The CDR3 has 15 amino acids. V dropped 4 bases and J dropped 3; count of bases not matched to a gene: 9. The CDR3 DNA reads as TGTGCCAGCAGTTCCCACAGGGGACACAGCTACGAGCAGTACTTC. Encoded protein: CASSSHRGHSYEQYF.

The rearrangement uses TRBV7-8 and TRBJ2-7, with TRBD2 matching 16 bases. The CDR3 covers 17 residues. Losses at the gene ends were 2 bases for V and 2 bases for J; bases not matched to a gene: 3. Germline V gene lookup returns CDR1 SGHVS and CDR2 FQNEAQ. For the CDR3, the DNA is TGTGCCAGCAGCTTACCGGGGACTAGCGGGGGGGCCTACGAGCAGTACTTC. This codes for CASSLPGTSGGAYEQYF.

The genes are TRBV6-1 and TRBJ1-2; tentative D call: TRBD1 (5 bases). The CDR3 runs to 15 residues. Trimming took 6 bases from V and 0 from J, leaving 14 bases between them. CDR1 and CDR2 (germline): MNHNS, SASEGT. CDR3 residues: CASRAGHEPNYGYTF. The CDR3 bases are TGTGCCAGCAGAGCCGGACATGAACCTAACTATGGCTACACCTTC.

V usage is TRBV10-2 and J usage is TRBJ1-2; D is undetermined. This CDR3 comprises 16 residues. Germline V gene data show CDR1 as WSHSY and CDR2 as SAAADI. Trimming took 2 bases from V and 7 from J, leaving 20 bases between them. The CDR3 region is CASSEVVNNNYVGYTF. The CDR3 DNA reads as TGCGCCAGCAGTGAGGTGGTGAATAATAACTATGTTGGCTACACCTTC.

As DNA, the CDR3 is TGCGCCAGCAGCCCTAACAGGGGGCGGGAGACCCAGTACTTC. Residues: CASSPNRGRETQYF. The chain is built from TRBV5-1 and TRBJ2-5; TRBD1 matches 9 bases. V dropped 4 bases and J dropped 5; count of bases not matched to a gene: 6. This CDR3 contains 14 residues. CDR1 and CDR2 from the germline V gene are SGHRS and YFSETQ.

This clone was counted a single time. The rearrangement links TRBV30 to TRBJ2-3; 9 bases line up with TRBD2. With V trimmed by 5 bases and J by 4 bases, 4 bases remained unmatched. This CDR3 contains 13 residues. CDR1 and CDR2 (germline): GTSNPN, SVGIG (reference sequence). The CDR3 is CAWGLAGPDTQYF. The CDR3 coding sequence is TGTGCCTGGGGGCTAGCGGGACCAGATACGCAGTATTTT.

Worth noting for this clone: The sample contains more than one DNA sequence encoding this CDR3. The chain joins TRBV18 to TRBJ1-5; D ambiguous. Germline V lookup: CDR1 KGHSH, CDR2 LQKENI. Trimming stripped 1 base from V and 2 bases from J, with 6 bases between. This CDR3 region has 14 residues. The CDR3 region has the DNA TGTGCCAGCTCACCACAGGGAGGCAATCAGCCCCAGCATTTT. Protein: CASSPQGGNQPQHF.

This sequence joins TRBV5-1 and TRBJ1-2; D is ambiguous. V shed 0 bases and J shed 8 bases, with 8 bases lying between them. The CDR3 is 12 residues long. CDR1 and CDR2 from the germline V gene are SGHRS and YFSETQ. CDR3 coding DNA: TGCGCCAGCAGCTTGGACGGGAAAGGCTACACCTTC. Encoded protein: CASSLDGKGYTF.

This chain links TRBV29-1 with TRBJ2-3; 11 bases fit TRBD2. In germline, CDR1 is SQVTM, CDR2 ANQGSEA. V gave up 2 bases and J gave up 4 bases; unmatched junction bases: 5. The length of the CDR3 is 15 residues. CDR3 sequence: CSVELAGGPPDTQYF. The CDR3 coding sequence is TGCAGCGTTGAATTAGCGGGAGGGCCACCAGATACGCAGTATTTT.

The CDR3 reads CASSPWGQGASYNSPLHF. CDR3 coding DNA: TGCGCCAGCAGCCCCTGGGGGCAGGGGGCATCCTATAATTCACCCCTCCACTTT. The chain couples TRBV5-1 to TRBJ1-6, with 8 positions matching TRBD1. The CDR3 consists of 18 residues. With 4 bases clipped from V and 1 base from J, the junction kept 10 bases outside the gene matches. CDR1 is SGHRS, CDR2 YFSETQ, per germline.

V usage is TRBV6-1 and J usage is TRBJ2-7; D possibly corresponds to TRBD2 (6 bases). The V gene lost 0 bases and the J gene lost 4 bases, with 19 bases spanning the gap. The CDR3 is 17 residues long. Germline assignment: CDR1 MNHNS and CDR2 SASEGT. CDR3 DNA: TGTGCCAGCAGTGAAGCGCTTCGGAGGGTGGCGGGGTACGAGCAGTACTTC. This sequence encodes CASSEALRRVAGYEQYF.

The CDR3 nucleotides are TGTGCCAGCAGCGTAGCACTAGCGGGAGTCGGCGAGCAGTACTTC. Translating gives CASSVALAGVGEQYF. V and J are TRBV9 and TRBJ2-7, with 11 bases fitting TRBD2. The germline V gene encodes CDR1 SGDLS and CDR2 YYNGEE. Trimming at V came to 0 bases and at J to 6 bases, leaving 5 bases not matched to a gene. The CDR3 extends over 15 amino acids.

A remark on this clone: Other DNA sequences from this sample encode an identical CDR3 as well. The chain joins TRBV9 to TRBJ2-3; D is possibly TRBD1 (6 bases). V lost 0 bases to trimming and J lost 1 base, with 6 bases between them. Germline V CDR1 and CDR2: SGDLS, YYNGEE. This CDR3 spans 14 amino acids. The CDR3 loop is CASSVDRGTDTQYF. In DNA form, the CDR3 reads TGTGCCAGCAGCGTAGACAGGGGCACAGATACGCAGTATTTT.

The CDR3 bases are TGCGCCAGCAGCCAGGGGACTAGCAGTTCCTACAATGAGCAGTTCTTC. This gives the protein CASSQGTSSSYNEQFF. The chain recombines TRBV4-1 with TRBJ2-1, with 9 bases that match TRBD2. The germline V gene has CDR1 MGHRA and CDR2 YSYEKL. This CDR3 region has 16 residues. J gave up 1 base and V 3 bases, and 4 bases lay outside the gene matches.

On this clone: It is likely a read error: a sequence one base away is far more abundant. The chain employs TRBV5-1 and TRBJ1-1; D remains ambiguous. This CDR3 comprises 16 residues. V was trimmed by 4 bases and J by 1 base, leaving 17 bases between them. The V gene's germline CDR1 is SGHRS and CDR2 YFSETQ. Here the CDR3 DNA reads TGCGCCAGCAGCCTGCTGGGAGCAGGCGGGAACACTGAAGCTTTCTTT. Translated: CASSLLGAGGNTEAFF.

On this clone: Mismatch with germline at one junction end may stem from a read error. The V gene is TRBV7-8, the J gene TRBJ2-1, with TRBD2 matching 14 bases. Germline CDR1 is SGHVS and CDR2 is FQNEAQ. The CDR3 has 18 amino acids. CDR3 loop: CAGRTWGPGTSGSDEQFF. In DNA form, the CDR3 reads TGTGCCGGCAGGACGTGGGGACCCGGGACTAGCGGGAGTGATGAGCAGTTCTTC. Using reference TRBV7-8 and TRBJ2-1 for the parts outside the CDR3, the full variable domain is GAGVSQSPRYKVAKRGQDVALRCDPISGHVSLFWYQQALGQGPEFLTYFQNEAQLDKSGLPSDRFFAERPEGSVSTLKIQRTQQEDSAVYLCAGRTWGPGTSGSDEQFFGPGTRLTVL.